The text below deals with one T cell receptor beta chain. As yet, its antigen is unknown. The source of the sample is a study of graft-versus-host responses after intestinal transplantation. Study information: Every recipient had anti-thymocyte globulin induction and 2 to 4 years of tacrolimus plus steroids.

Study-level findings and limits: Individuals who had graft-donor T cell macrochimerism had allografts that showed high graft-versus-host to host-versus-graft clonal ratios. Recipient bone marrow held GvH clones, some seen earlier in ileum or blood.

TCRdb's copy holds only in-frame clones and misses some; the assay was immunoSEQ multiplex PCR. The sample has about 88,000 clones; about 91% are singletons. The V gene's germline CDR1 is LNHDA and CDR2 SQIVND (reference sequence). CDR3 length equals 14 residues. J was trimmed by 0 bases and V by 9 bases; bases with no gene match: 5. Material: unstimulated CD4+ T cells sorted from spleen or lymph node cells, obtained before transplant. The sequence came from a human donor who was the organ donor for an intestinal transplant. V is TRBV19 and J is TRBJ1-1; 9 nucleotides align to TRBD1. Written as DNA, the CDR3 is TGTGCCAGAAAGGACAGGGGAATGAACACTGAAGCTTTCTTT. Translation: CARKDRGMNTEAFF.